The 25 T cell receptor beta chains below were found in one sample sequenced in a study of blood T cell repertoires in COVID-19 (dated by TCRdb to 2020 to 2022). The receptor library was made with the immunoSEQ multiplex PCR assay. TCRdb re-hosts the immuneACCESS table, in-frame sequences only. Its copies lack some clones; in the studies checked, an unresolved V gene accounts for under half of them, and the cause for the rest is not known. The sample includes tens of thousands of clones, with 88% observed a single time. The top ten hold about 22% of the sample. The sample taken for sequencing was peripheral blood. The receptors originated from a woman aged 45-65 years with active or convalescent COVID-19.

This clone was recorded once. CDR3 sequence: CAIRGAGADNSPLHF. The CDR3 DNA is TGTGCCATCAGGGGGGCGGGGGCCGATAATTCACCCCTCCACTTT. V gene TRBV10-3 combines with J gene TRBJ1-6; tentative D call: TRBD1 (6 bases). The CDR3 covers 15 residues. The germline gives CDR1 ENHRY, CDR2 SYGVKD. V was trimmed by 6 bases and J by 5 bases, leaving 14 bases between them.

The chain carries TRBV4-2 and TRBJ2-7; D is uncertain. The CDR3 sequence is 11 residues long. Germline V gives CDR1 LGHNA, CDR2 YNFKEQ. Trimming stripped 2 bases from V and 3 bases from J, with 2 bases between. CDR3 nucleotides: TGTGCCAGCAGCCAACACTACGAGCAGTACTTC. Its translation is CASSQHYEQYF.

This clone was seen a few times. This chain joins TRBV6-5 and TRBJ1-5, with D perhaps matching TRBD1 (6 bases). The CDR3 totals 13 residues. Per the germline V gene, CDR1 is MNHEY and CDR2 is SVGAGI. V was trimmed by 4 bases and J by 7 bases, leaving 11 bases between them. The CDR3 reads CASSSGTLQPQHF. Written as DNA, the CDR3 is TGTGCCAGCAGTTCCGGGACACTACAGCCCCAGCATTTT.

DNA of the CDR3: TGCGCCAGCAGCTTGGTAGATTACTATGAGCAGTTCTTC. Translating it yields CASSLVDYYEQFF. The chain couples TRBV5-1 to TRBJ2-1; D is unclear. From germline, CDR1 is SGHRS and CDR2 YFSETQ. The CDR3 length is 13 residues. V was pared by 0 bases and J by 8 bases, with 9 bases between.

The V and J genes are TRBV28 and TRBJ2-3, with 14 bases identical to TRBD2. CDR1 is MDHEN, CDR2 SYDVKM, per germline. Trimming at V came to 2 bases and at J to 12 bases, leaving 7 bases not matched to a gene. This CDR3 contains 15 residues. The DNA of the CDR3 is TGTGCCAGCAGTTTACAGACTAGCGGGAGGGGGTTTCAGTATTTT. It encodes CASSLQTSGRGFQYF.

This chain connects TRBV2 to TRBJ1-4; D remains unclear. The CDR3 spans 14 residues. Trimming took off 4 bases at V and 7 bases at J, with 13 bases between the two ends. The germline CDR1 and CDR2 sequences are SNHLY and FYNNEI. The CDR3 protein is CASSVGSVGEKLFF. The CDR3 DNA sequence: TGTGCCAGCAGTGTCGGGTCGGTGGGTGAAAAACTGTTTTTT. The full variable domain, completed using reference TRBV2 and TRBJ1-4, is EPEVTQTPSHQVTQMGQEVILRCVPISNHLYFYWYRQILGQKVEFLVSFYNNEISEKSEIFDDQFSVERPDGSNFTLKIRSTKLEDSAMYFCASSVGSVGEKLFFGSGTQLSVL.

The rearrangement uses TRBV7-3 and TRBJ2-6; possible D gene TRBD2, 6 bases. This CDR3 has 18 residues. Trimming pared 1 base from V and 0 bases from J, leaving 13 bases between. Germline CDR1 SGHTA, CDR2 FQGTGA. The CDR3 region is CASSLSPGLTSGANVLTF. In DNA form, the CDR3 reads TGTGCCAGCAGCTTAAGTCCGGGACTCACCTCTGGGGCCAACGTCCTGACTTTC.

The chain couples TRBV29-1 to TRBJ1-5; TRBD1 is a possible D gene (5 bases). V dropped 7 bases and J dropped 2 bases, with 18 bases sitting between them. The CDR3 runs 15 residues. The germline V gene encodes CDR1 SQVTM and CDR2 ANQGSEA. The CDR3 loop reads CSAPLQGFGNQPQHF. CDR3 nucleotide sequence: TGCAGCGCCCCCCTCCAGGGTTTCGGCAATCAGCCCCAGCATTTT.

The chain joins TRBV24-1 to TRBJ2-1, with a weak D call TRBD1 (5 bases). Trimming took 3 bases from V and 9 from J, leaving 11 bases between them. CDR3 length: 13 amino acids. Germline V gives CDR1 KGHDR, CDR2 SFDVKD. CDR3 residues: CATSDPPQGEQFF. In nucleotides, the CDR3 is TGTGCCACCAGTGATCCCCCGCAGGGTGAGCAGTTCTTC.

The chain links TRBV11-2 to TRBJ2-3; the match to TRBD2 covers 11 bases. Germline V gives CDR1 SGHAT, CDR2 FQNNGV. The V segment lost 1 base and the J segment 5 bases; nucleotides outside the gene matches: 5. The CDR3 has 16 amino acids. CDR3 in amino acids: CASSLVAGGHVDTQYF. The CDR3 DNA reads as TGTGCCAGCAGCTTAGTAGCGGGAGGGCATGTAGATACGCAGTATTTT. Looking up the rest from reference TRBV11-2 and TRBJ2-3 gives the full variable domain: EAGVAQSPRYKIIEKRQSVAFWCNPISGHATLYWYQQILGQGPKLLIQFQNNGVVDDSQLPKDRFSAERLKGVDSTLKIQPAKLEDSAVYLCASSLVAGGHVDTQYFGPGTRLTVL.

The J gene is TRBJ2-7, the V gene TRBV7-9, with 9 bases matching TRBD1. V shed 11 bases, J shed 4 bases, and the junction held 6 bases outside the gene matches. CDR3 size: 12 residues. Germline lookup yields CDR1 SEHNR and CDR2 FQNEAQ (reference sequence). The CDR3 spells CAGRDRVYEQYF. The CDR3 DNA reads TGTGCCGGCCGGGACAGGGTTTACGAGCAGTACTTC.

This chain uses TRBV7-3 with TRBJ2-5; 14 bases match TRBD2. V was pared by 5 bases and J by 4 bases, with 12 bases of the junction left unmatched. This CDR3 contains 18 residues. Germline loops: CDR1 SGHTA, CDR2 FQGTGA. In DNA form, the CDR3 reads TGTGCCAGCAGCCCCAACCCGAGACTAGCGGGAGGGGTAGAGACCCAGTACTTC. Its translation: CASSPNPRLAGGVETQYF.

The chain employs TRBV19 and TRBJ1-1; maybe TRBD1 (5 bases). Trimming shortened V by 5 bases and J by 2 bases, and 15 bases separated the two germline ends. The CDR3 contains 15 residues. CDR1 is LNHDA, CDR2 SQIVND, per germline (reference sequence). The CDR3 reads CASSPGGAGNTEAFF. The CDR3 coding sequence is TGTGCCAGTAGTCCCGGTGGGGCGGGAAACACTGAAGCTTTCTTT.

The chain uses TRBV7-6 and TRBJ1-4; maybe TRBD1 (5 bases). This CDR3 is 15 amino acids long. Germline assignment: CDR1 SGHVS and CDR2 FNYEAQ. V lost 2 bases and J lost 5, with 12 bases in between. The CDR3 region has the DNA TGTGCCAGCAGCTTATCTCGACAGCCGAATGAAAAACTGTTTTTT. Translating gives CASSLSRQPNEKLFF.

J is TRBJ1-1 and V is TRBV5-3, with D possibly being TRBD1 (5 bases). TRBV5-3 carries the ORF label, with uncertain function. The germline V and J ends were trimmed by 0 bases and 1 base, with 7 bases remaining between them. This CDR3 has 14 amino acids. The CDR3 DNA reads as TGTGCCAGAAGCTTGGTCCAGGGGAACACTGAAGCTTTCTTT. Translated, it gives CARSLVQGNTEAFF.

DNA for the CDR3: TGTGCCAGCAGCCCTAACACCGGGGAGCTGTTTTTT. Amino acids: CASSPNTGELFF. This chain links TRBV9 with TRBJ2-2; no clear D. CDR1 is SGDLS, CDR2 YYNGEE, per germline. The CDR3 runs 12 residues. Trimming cost V 4 bases and J 2 bases, with 3 bases left between them.

The CDR3 sequence: CASSLGTGYNSPLHF. CDR3 coding DNA: TGTGCCAGCAGTTTAGGGACAGGCTATAATTCACCCCTCCACTTT. This chain joins TRBV27 and TRBJ1-6; 8 bases match TRBD1. The germline V gene encodes CDR1 MNHEY and CDR2 SMNVEV (reference sequence). The CDR3 length is 15 residues. The J segment lost 3 bases and the V segment lost 2 bases, leaving 0 bases of the junction unmatched.

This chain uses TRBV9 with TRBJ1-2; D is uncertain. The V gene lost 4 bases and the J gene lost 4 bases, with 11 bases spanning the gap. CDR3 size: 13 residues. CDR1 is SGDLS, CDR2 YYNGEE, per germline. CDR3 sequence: CASSPLSGYGYTF. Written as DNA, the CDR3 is TGTGCCAGCAGCCCCCTGAGCGGCTATGGCTACACCTTC.

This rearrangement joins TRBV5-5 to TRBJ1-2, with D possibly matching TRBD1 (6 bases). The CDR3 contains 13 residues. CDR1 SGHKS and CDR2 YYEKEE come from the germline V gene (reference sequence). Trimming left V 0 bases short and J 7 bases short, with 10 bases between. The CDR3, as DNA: TGTGCCAGCAGCTTGGCTGGGGGCGCTGGCTACACCTTC. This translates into CASSLAGGAGYTF.

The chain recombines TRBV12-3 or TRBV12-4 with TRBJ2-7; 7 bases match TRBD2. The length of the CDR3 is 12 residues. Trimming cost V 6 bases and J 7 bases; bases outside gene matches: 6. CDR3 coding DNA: TGTGCCAGCAGCCTCGCGGGGGTGGAGCAGTACTTC. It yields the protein CASSLAGVEQYF.

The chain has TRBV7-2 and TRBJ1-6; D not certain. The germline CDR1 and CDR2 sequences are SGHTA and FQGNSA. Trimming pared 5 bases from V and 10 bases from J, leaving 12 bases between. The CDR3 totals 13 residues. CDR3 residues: CASSALFNSPLHF. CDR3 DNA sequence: TGTGCCAGCAGCGCGCTGTTTAACTCACCCCTCCACTTT.

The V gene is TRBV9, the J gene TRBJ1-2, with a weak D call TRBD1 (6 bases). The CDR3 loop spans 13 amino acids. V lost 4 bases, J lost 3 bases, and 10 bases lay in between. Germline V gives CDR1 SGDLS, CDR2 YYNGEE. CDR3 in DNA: TGTGCCAGCAGCCGGGACATCTACTATGGCTACACCTTC. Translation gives CASSRDIYYGYTF.

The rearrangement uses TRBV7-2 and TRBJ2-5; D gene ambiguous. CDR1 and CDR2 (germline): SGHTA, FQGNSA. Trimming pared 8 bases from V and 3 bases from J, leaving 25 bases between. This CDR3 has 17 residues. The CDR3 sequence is CASPFPSPGPTKETQYF. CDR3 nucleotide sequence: TGTGCCAGCCCTTTTCCCAGCCCGGGTCCTACAAAAGAGACCCAGTACTTC.

The CDR3 loop is CASSPFLDRAYSGANVLTF. The CDR3 nucleotides are TGTGCCAGCAGCCCGTTCCTGGACAGGGCTTACTCTGGGGCCAACGTCCTGACTTTC. The chain combines TRBV4-2 with TRBJ2-6, with 8 bases matching TRBD1. Trimming cost V 4 bases and J 0 bases; bases outside gene matches: 11. Germline V gene sequence: CDR1 LGHNA, CDR2 YNFKEQ. The CDR3 is 19 residues long.

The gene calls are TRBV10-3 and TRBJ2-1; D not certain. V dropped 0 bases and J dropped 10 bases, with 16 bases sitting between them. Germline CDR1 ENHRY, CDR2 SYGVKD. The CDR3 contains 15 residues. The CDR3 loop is CAISESIGLRAEQFF. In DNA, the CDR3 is TGTGCCATCAGTGAGTCGATCGGGTTACGCGCGGAGCAGTTCTTC.